A single sample gave rise to the 5 T cell receptor beta chains below, sequenced in a study of T cells after yellow fever vaccination (dated by TCRdb to about 2019). Libraries were constructed by 5' RACE. Sequencing used an Illumina HiSeq 2500. The raw public data were reprocessed by TCRdb itself: fastp quality trimming at Q25, MiXCR clonotype calling, in-frame beta chains only. Entries are consolidated by CDR3 protein sequence, retaining the most common genes and DNA. A total of approximately 300,000 distinct CDR3 sequences appear in this sample, roughly 8.7% of them only once. About 20% of the sample belongs to the ten largest clones. This sample's treatment or condition label indicates: live attenuated yellow fever vaccine strain. This material consisted of PBMCs, taken on the day of the first yellow fever vaccination. Receptors were obtained from a man between 18 and 29 years old who received the YFV17D yellow fever vaccine.

This clonotype was seen a few times. V gene TRBV10-3 combines with J gene TRBJ1-1, with TRBD1 matching over 10 bases. This CDR3 comprises 16 residues. Trimming took 8 bases from V and 5 from J; bases not matched to a gene: 14. CDR1 is ENHRY, CDR2 SYGVKD, per germline. CDR3 in amino acids: CAIHGTGEGMGTEAFF. In DNA form, the CDR3 reads TGTGCCATCCACGGGACAGGGGAGGGTATGGGAACTGAAGCTTTCTTT.

This sequence joins TRBV12-3 or TRBV12-4 and TRBJ1-3; D unclear. The CDR3 spans 12 residues. V was trimmed by 7 bases and J by 3 bases, leaving 7 bases between them. In DNA form, the CDR3 reads TGTGCCAGCATGCCAAGTGGAAACACCATATATTTT. Translated, it gives CASMPSGNTIYF.

This clonotype was picked up many times. This chain links TRBV7-2 with TRBJ2-5, with D perhaps matching TRBD1 (6 bases). This CDR3 region has 15 residues. The V and J ends lost 2 bases and 6 bases respectively, with 16 bases between them. The germline gives CDR1 SGHTA, CDR2 FQGNSA. This CDR3 is CASSLQQGRTKTQYF. CDR3 coding DNA: TGTGCCAGCAGCTTACAACAGGGACGTACGAAGACCCAGTACTTC.

This clonotype was detected only a few times. The chain recombines TRBV12-3 or TRBV12-4 with TRBJ2-5; 7 bases agree with TRBD2. The ends lost 0 bases at V and 4 bases at J; junction bases unmatched: 2. The CDR3 spans 14 residues. The CDR3 nucleotides are TGTGCCAGCAGTTTAGCGGCGGGGGTAGAGACCCAGTACTTC. It yields the protein CASSLAAGVETQYF.

This chain joins TRBV2 and TRBJ2-1, with D possibly matching TRBD1 (6 bases). V was pared by 6 bases and J by 2 bases, with 20 bases between. The CDR3 runs to 17 residues. Germline CDR1 SNHLY, CDR2 FYNNEI. The CDR3 bases are TGTGCCAGCAGGGGACAACAGGGAACCCTTACCTACAATGAGCAGTTCTTC. Its protein product is CASRGQQGTLTYNEQFF.